These T cell receptor beta chains were read from a single sample in a study of identical twins. Via MiXCR, TCRdb re-called the 5' RACE reads, giving one row per CDR3 protein. This sample has approximately 670,000 distinct CDR3 sequences, with over 5% found just once. What was sequenced was naive T cells sorted from blood. The receptors stem from a man younger than 35 in good health. Each CDR3 is given with its conserved first and last residue. Each record gives: J gene, D gene, V gene, clone size, CDR3 protein, CDR3 DNA. D genes are given only for firm matches. Where a row states a size, it is once, few, many or the class of an expanded clone; other rows omit it.

TRBJ2-4	TRBD2	TRBV15	many	CAISGTSGVIQYF	TGTGCCATATCCGGGACTAGCGGGGTTATTCAGTACTTC
TRBJ1-4	TRBD1	TRBV12-3/TRBV12-4	many	CASSFSDRSEKLFF	TGTGCCAGCAGTTTCTCGGACAGGAGCGAAAAACTGTTTTTT
TRBJ2-2	TRBD2	TRBV29-1	many	CSVLAGGLNTGELFF	TGCAGCGTCTTAGCGGGAGGGCTGAACACCGGGGAGCTGTTTTTT
TRBJ1-1	-	TRBV7-2	many	CASSLFTGVNTEAFF	TGTGCCAGCAGCTTATTCACCGGGGTGAACACTGAAGCTTTCTTT
TRBJ2-4	-	TRBV7-8	few	CASSYGQIIAKNIQYF	TGTGCCAGCAGCTATGGACAGATTATAGCCAAAAACATTCAGTACTTC
TRBJ2-2	-	TRBV6-5	few	CASSYSNSGARTGELFF	TGTGCCAGCAGTTACTCGAATTCGGGGGCGCGCACCGGGGAGCTGTTTTTT
TRBJ2-5	TRBD1	TRBV7-9	many	CASSLEGGFETQYF	TGTGCCAGCAGCTTAGAAGGGGGCTTCGAGACCCAGTACTTC
TRBJ2-3	-	TRBV13	many	CASNRLSDTQYF	TGTGCCAGCAACCGGCTCTCAGATACGCAGTATTTT
TRBJ2-5	-	TRBV12-3/TRBV12-4	many	CASSTLTGLRMETQYF	TGTGCCAGCAGTACTCTAACGGGACTGAGAATGGAGACCCAGTACTTC
TRBJ2-5	-	TRBV5-1	-	CASSVPQETQYF	TGCGCCAGCAGCGTACCGCAAGAGACCCAGTACTTC
TRBJ1-3	-	TRBV10-2	many	CASIVDNGNTIYF	TGCGCCAGCATAGTAGACAATGGAAACACCATATATTTT
TRBJ2-3	TRBD1	TRBV30	few	CAWLTGGTDTQYF	TGTGCCTGGCTTACAGGGGGGACAGATACGCAGTATTTT
TRBJ2-1	-	TRBV12-3/TRBV12-4	-	CASTDWVVEPFF	TGTGCCAGCACCGATTGGGTGGTTGAGCCGTTCTTC
TRBJ2-3	TRBD2	TRBV29-1	-	CSVGGLAGAISQYF	TGCAGCGTGGGGGGACTAGCGGGAGCCATCTCGCAGTATTTT
TRBJ2-2	-	TRBV7-9	many	CASSPEGRGELFF	TGTGCCAGCAGCCCCGAGGGGAGAGGGGAGCTGTTTTTT
TRBJ2-1	TRBD2	TRBV20-1	many	CSARDLGGKSSYNEQFF	TGCAGTGCTAGAGATTTGGGAGGGAAGAGCTCCTACAATGAGCAGTTCTTC
TRBJ2-7	TRBD2	TRBV12-3/TRBV12-4	many	CASSWGGEQYF	TGTGCCAGCAGTTGGGGGGGGGAGCAGTACTTC
TRBJ1-2	-	TRBV7-8	many	CASSKDRGRGANYGYTF	TGTGCCAGCAGTAAAGACAGAGGGAGGGGAGCTAACTATGGCTACACCTTC
TRBJ2-6	TRBD1	TRBV5-1	few	CASSGLTGTAGANVLTF	TGCGCCAGCAGCGGGCTGACCGGGACAGCTGGGGCCAACGTCCTGACTTTC
TRBJ1-5	-	TRBV15	-	CATSRDRLNQPQHF	TGTGCCACCAGCAGAGATAGGCTTAATCAGCCCCAGCATTTT
TRBJ2-7	TRBD1	TRBV2	many	CASRGGNEQYF	TGTGCCAGCAGAGGGGGCAACGAGCAGTACTTC
TRBJ2-1	TRBD2	TRBV7-8	-	CASSFQLAGGAYNEQFF	TGTGCCAGCAGCTTCCAACTAGCGGGAGGGGCCTACAATGAGCAGTTCTTC
TRBJ1-4	-	TRBV3-1	few	CASSPDTRTNEKLFF	TGTGCCAGCAGCCCGGACACGCGTACTAATGAAAAACTGTTTTTT
TRBJ2-1	-	TRBV12-3/TRBV12-4	many	CASSLVTRSYNEQFF	TGTGCCAGCAGTTTAGTCACCAGGTCCTACAATGAGCAGTTCTTC
TRBJ2-2	-	TRBV28	many	CASSLFSGELFF	TGTGCCAGCAGCTTGTTCAGCGGGGAGCTGTTTTTT